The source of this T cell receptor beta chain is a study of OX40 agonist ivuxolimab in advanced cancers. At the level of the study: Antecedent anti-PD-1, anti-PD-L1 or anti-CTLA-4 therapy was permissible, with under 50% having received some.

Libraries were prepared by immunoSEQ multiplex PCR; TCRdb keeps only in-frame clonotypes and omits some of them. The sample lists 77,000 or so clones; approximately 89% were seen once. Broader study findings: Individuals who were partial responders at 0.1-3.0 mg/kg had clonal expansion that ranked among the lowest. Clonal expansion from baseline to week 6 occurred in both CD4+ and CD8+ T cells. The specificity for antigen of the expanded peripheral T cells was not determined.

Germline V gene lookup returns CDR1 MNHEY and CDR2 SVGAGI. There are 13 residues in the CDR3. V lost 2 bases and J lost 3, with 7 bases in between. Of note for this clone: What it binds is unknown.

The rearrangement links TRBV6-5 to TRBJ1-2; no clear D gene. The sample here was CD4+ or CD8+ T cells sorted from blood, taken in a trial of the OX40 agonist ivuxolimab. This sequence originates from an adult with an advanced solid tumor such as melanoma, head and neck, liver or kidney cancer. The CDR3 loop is CASSYLRDYGYTF. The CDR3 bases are TGTGCCAGCAGTTACCTCCGAGACTATGGCTACACCTTC.